The present T cell receptor beta chain was sequenced within a study of blood T cell repertoires in COVID-19. In the study's own analysis: It was from reference gene primer amplification that nucleated cell counts were estimated. TCRdb's copy holds only in-frame clones and misses some; the assay was immunoSEQ multiplex PCR. The V and J calls and clone size come from that table; D and trimming were worked out from the DNA. Among a few hundred thousand clones listed, roughly four fifths were seen once. Germline CDR1 and CDR2: SGHVS and FQNEAQ. The CDR3 consists of 15 residues. Trimming removed 5 bases from V and 1 base from J; junction bases left unmatched: 4.

The receptor comes from a woman aged 45-65 years who had recovered from COVID-19. The chain couples TRBV7-8 to TRBJ2-1; 8 nucleotides agree with TRBD2. The sample taken for sequencing was PBMCs or T cells enriched from blood (not recorded which). The CDR3 DNA reads TGTGCCAGCAGCCCCAAGCGGGGGTCCTACAATGAGCAGTTCTTC. It encodes CASSPKRGSYNEQFF.